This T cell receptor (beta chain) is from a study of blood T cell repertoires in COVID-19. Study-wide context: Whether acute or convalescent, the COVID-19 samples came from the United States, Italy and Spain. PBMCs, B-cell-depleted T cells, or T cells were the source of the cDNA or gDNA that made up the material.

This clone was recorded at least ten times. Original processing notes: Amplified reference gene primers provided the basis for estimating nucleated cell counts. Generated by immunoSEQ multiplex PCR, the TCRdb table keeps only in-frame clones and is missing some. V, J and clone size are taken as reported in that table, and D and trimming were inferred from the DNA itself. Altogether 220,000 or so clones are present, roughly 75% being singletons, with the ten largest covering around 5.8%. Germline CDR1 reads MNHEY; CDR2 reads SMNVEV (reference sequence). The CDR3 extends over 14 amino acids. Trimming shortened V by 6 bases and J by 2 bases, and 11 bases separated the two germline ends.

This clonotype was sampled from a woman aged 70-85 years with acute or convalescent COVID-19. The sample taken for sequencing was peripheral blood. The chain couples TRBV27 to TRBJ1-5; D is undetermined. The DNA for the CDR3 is TGTGCCAGCAGACTAAAAGTAGGCAATCAGCCCCAGCATTTT. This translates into CASRLKVGNQPQHF.